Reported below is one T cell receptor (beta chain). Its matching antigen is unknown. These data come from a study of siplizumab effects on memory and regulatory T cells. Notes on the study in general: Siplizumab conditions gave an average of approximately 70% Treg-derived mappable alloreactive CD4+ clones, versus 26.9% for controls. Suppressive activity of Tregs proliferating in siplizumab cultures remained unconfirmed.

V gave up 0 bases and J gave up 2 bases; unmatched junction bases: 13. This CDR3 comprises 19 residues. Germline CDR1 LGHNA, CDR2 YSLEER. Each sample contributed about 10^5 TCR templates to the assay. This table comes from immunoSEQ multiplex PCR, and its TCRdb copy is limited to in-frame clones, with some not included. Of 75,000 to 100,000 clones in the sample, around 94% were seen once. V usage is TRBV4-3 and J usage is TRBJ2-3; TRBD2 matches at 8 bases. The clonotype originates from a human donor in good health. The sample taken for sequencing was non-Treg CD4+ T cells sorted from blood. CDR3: CASSQEYPGTSHITDTQYF. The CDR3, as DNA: TGCGCCAGCAGCCAAGAATACCCCGGGACTAGTCATATCACAGATACGCAGTATTTT.